These 3 T cell receptor beta chains share one sample of origin, sequenced in a study of T cell changes during pregnancy in multiple sclerosis. Using immunoSEQ multiplex PCR, the repertoire was profiled, and TCRdb retains in-frame clones only, with some absent. The sample holds more than 65,000 clones, 75% to 90% seen once. The input for sequencing was peripheral blood, taken after pregnancy. The receptors originated from a female donor in good health, enrolled as a control in a pregnancy study.

V and J are TRBV4-2 and TRBJ2-7; 9 positions agree with TRBD1. After removal of 0 bases from V and 6 bases from J, the junction contained 12 bases not matched to a gene. From germline, CDR1 is LGHNA and CDR2 YNFKEQ. The CDR3 is 17 residues long. DNA of the CDR3: TGTGCCAGCAGCCAAGATCATGTTTGGGGACAGGGAGGCGAGCAGTACTTC. Amino acid sequence: CASSQDHVWGQGGEQYF.

This clone has just one count. This sequence joins TRBV5-4 and TRBJ1-1; no definite D call. Looked up from germline, CDR1 is SGHNT and CDR2 is YYREEE (reference sequence). This CDR3 contains 13 residues. V was pared by 4 bases and J by 8 bases, with 15 bases between. CDR3 sequence (DNA): TGTGCCAGCAGCCCGGAGGGCAGAAACGAAGCTTTCTTT. It encodes CASSPEGRNEAFF.

This clone showed up just a few times. The chain employs TRBV20-1 and TRBJ2-3; D unresolved. CDR3 length: 11 amino acids. Germline V gene sequence: CDR1 DFQATT, CDR2 SNEGSKA (reference sequence). V lost 8 bases to trimming and J lost 5 bases, with 11 bases between them. This CDR3 reads CSFLAGDTQYF. CDR3 DNA: TGCAGTTTTTTAGCTGGAGATACGCAGTATTTT.